These T cell receptor beta chains were read from a single sample in a study of blood T cell repertoires in COVID-19. Assay: immunoSEQ multiplex PCR; the TCRdb copy retains only in-frame clones and omits some. In the table there are roughly 330,000 clones, around 87% of which are singletons. The sample comprised peripheral blood. These receptors were obtained from a woman aged 45-59 years with active or convalescent COVID-19. Both conserved end residues are part of each CDR3. The D gene is left open where the match is weak. For some rows the clone size is stated as once, few or many, or as a class when expanded; others skip it.

D gene	clone size	V gene	J gene	CDR3 protein	CDR3 DNA
NA	NA	TRBV11-2	TRBJ2-7	CASSLDQINTYEQYF	TGTGCCAGCAGCTTAGATCAGATCAACACCTACGAGCAGTACTTC
NA	few	TRBV18	TRBJ2-7	CASSPTPPSPGAYEQYF	TGTGCCAGCTCGCCAACACCCCCCAGTCCGGGGGCCTACGAGCAGTACTTC
TRBD1	once	TRBV4-1	TRBJ1-6	CASSQDAGQGNSPLHF	TGCGCCAGCAGCCAAGACGCGGGACAGGGCAATTCACCCCTCCACTTT
NA	NA	TRBV6-5	TRBJ1-2	CASTVSRDSYGYTF	TGTGCCAGCACCGTGTCGCGTGACAGCTATGGCTACACCTTC
TRBD1	NA	TRBV18	TRBJ1-3	CASSQGQNSGNTIYF	TGTGCCAGCTCCCAGGGACAGAACTCTGGAAACACCATATATTTT
NA	NA	TRBV6-2/TRBV6-3	TRBJ2-5	CASSYAGQIQETQYF	TGTGCCAGCAGTTACGCCGGACAGATCCAAGAGACCCAGTACTTC
NA	NA	TRBV10-3	TRBJ1-2	CATFTGDQRGYTF	TGTGCCACCTTTACGGGGGATCAGCGTGGCTACACCTTC
TRBD2	NA	TRBV6-5	TRBJ2-1	CATALVAGGPLEQFF	TGTGCCACTGCTTTAGTAGCGGGAGGGCCATTAGAGCAGTTCTTC
TRBD1	NA	TRBV7-2	TRBJ1-2	CASSLDLPGGKGYTF	TGTGCCAGCAGCTTAGATCTCCCAGGGGGTAAAGGCTACACCTTC
TRBD2	NA	TRBV28	TRBJ2-4	CASTRTSGSLKFKNIQYF	TGTGCCAGCACCAGGACTAGCGGGAGTTTGAAGTTCAAAAACATTCAGTACTTC
TRBD2	NA	TRBV7-2	TRBJ2-1	CASSFALAAYNEQFF	TGTGCCAGCAGCTTCGCACTAGCGGCTTACAATGAGCAGTTCTTC
NA	NA	TRBV29-1	TRBJ2-7	CSVWTEKYEQYF	TGCAGCGTGTGGACAGAAAAATACGAGCAGTACTTC
NA	NA	TRBV9	TRBJ2-5	CASSVRSQETQYF	TGTGCCAGCAGCGTCCGGTCCCAAGAGACCCAGTACTTC
NA	NA	TRBV6-5	TRBJ1-2	CASSTGTYAYTF	TGTGCCAGCAGTACAGGGACCTATGCCTACACCTTC
NA	NA	TRBV10-3	TRBJ1-6	CAISGDTPQRNSPLHF	TGTGCCATCAGTGGGGACACCCCACAGCGGAATTCACCCCTCCACTTT
NA	NA	TRBV9	TRBJ1-6	CASSQGNSPLHF	TGTGCCAGCAGCCAGGGGAATTCACCCCTCCACTTT
TRBD1	NA	TRBV14	TRBJ1-3	CASSHGDSRNTIYF	TGTGCCAGCAGCCATGGGGACAGTAGAAACACCATATATTTT
TRBD1	NA	TRBV19	TRBJ1-2	CASSIDLLGQGARGYTF	TGTGCCAGTAGTATAGATCTATTGGGACAGGGGGCGCGGGGCTACACCTTC
NA	NA	TRBV4-3	TRBJ2-7	CASSQELSEGHEQYF	TGCGCCAGCAGCCAAGAGCTTAGCGAGGGTCACGAGCAGTACTTC
TRBD2	once	TRBV2	TRBJ2-1	CASSASGGSYNEQFF	TGTGCCAGCAGCGCTAGCGGGGGCTCCTACAATGAGCAGTTCTTC
NA	once	TRBV15	TRBJ2-7	CATSRVRTRAHEQYF	TGTGCCACCAGCAGAGTTCGGACACGCGCCCACGAGCAGTACTTC
NA	NA	TRBV28	TRBJ1-1	CASSPVGGGTEAFF	TGTGCCAGCAGTCCCGTCGGGGGAGGTACTGAAGCTTTCTTT
NA	NA	TRBV30	TRBJ1-3	CAWSETGPGNTIYF	TGTGCCTGGAGTGAAACAGGGCCTGGAAACACCATATATTTT
NA	NA	TRBV18	TRBJ1-2	CASSPAEGPYGYTF	TGTGCCAGCTCACCGGCGGAGGGGCCCTATGGCTACACCTTC
NA	NA	TRBV25-1	TRBJ1-1	CASSYGQTLNTEAFF	TGTGCCAGCAGTTACGGACAGACTCTGAACACTGAAGCTTTCTTT
NA	NA	TRBV20-1	TRBJ1-1	CSASSGQTGDF	TGCAGTGCTAGCTCCGGACAGACTGGGGACTTT
NA	NA	TRBV7-9	TRBJ2-2	CASSPDTGELFF	TGTGCCAGCAGCCCTGACACCGGGGAGCTGTTTTTT
TRBD2	once	TRBV24-1	TRBJ2-3	CATSDSRGAGTSDTQYF	TGTGCCACCAGTGATTCCCGGGGAGCGGGGACCTCAGATACGCAGTATTTT
TRBD1	NA	TRBV5-1	TRBJ2-5	CASGQASQETQYF	TGCGCCAGCGGACAGGCCTCTCAAGAGACCCAGTACTTC
NA	NA	TRBV6-5	TRBJ2-7	CASTRDRSEQYF	TGTGCCAGCACCAGAGACAGATCCGAGCAGTACTTC
TRBD2	few	TRBV5-1	TRBJ2-3	CASSGGLAITDTQYF	TGCGCCAGCAGCGGGGGACTAGCGATCACAGATACGCAGTATTTT
TRBD1	once	TRBV18	TRBJ1-1	CASSPQPGTGRLTEAFF	TGTGCCAGCTCACCACAGCCCGGGACAGGCCGGCTTACTGAAGCTTTCTTT
TRBD1	NA	TRBV6-5	TRBJ1-6	CASTSSRGLGSPLHF	TGTGCCAGCACCTCTTCAAGGGGGCTGGGATCACCCCTCCACTTT
NA	NA	TRBV30	TRBJ1-5	CAWSARGDNQPQHF	TGTGCCTGGAGTGCTCGGGGAGACAATCAGCCCCAGCATTTT
TRBD1	NA	TRBV18	TRBJ1-3	CASSQGTGRESGNTIYF	TGTGCCAGCTCACAGGGGACAGGGCGAGAAAGTGGAAACACCATATATTTT
NA	NA	TRBV27	TRBJ2-6	CASSLGWTAPSSGANVLTF	TGTGCCAGCAGTTTGGGCTGGACAGCGCCAAGCTCTGGGGCCAACGTCCTGACTTTC
TRBD1	NA	TRBV18	TRBJ1-1	CASSPQQGQIMNTEAFF	TGTGCCAGCTCACCTCAGCAGGGACAGATCATGAACACTGAAGCTTTCTTT
NA	NA	TRBV5-4	TRBJ2-2	CASSSYSGELFF	TGTGCCAGCAGCTCCTATTCCGGGGAGCTGTTTTTT
TRBD1	NA	TRBV5-4	TRBJ2-7	CASSFGGLTSTGGEQYF	TGTGCCAGCAGCTTTGGGGGCCTGACATCGACAGGGGGCGAGCAGTACTTC
TRBD1	NA	TRBV6-1	TRBJ1-1	CASSGGQGLLNTEAFF	TGTGCCAGCAGTGGGGGACAGGGTCTCTTGAACACTGAAGCTTTCTTT
TRBD1	NA	TRBV19	TRBJ1-5	CASSDRVQPQHF	TGTGCCAGTAGTGACAGGGTCCAGCCCCAGCATTTT
NA	NA	TRBV6-2/TRBV6-3	TRBJ2-2	CASSTGQNTGELFF	TGTGCCAGCAGTACGGGACAGAACACCGGGGAGCTGTTTTTT
NA	few	TRBV5-4	TRBJ1-2	CASRDQGANYGYTF	TGTGCCAGCAGGGACCAGGGCGCTAACTATGGCTACACCTTC
TRBD1	NA	TRBV11-2	TRBJ1-3	CASSPGPGQEGWNTIYF	TGTGCCAGCAGCCCGGGCCCGGGACAGGAAGGGTGGAACACCATATATTTT
TRBD2	once	TRBV5-1	TRBJ2-7	CASSPGLAVSYEQYF	TGCGCCAGCAGCCCGGGACTAGCAGTATCCTACGAGCAGTACTTC
NA	NA	TRBV10-2	TRBJ2-5	CASSESRAVMETQYF	TGCGCCAGCAGTGAGTCCAGGGCGGTTATGGAGACCCAGTACTTC
TRBD1	NA	TRBV11-2	TRBJ2-1	CASSPGTGVRNEQFF	TGTGCCAGCAGCCCCGGGACAGGGGTCCGGAATGAGCAGTTCTTC
NA	NA	TRBV18	TRBJ1-5	CASSRTDSNQPQHF	TGTGCCAGCTCACGAACAGATAGCAATCAGCCCCAGCATTTT
NA	NA	TRBV27	TRBJ2-1	CASSFRGSGSYNEQFF	TGTGCCAGCAGTTTCAGAGGGAGCGGCTCCTACAATGAGCAGTTCTTC
NA	NA	TRBV7-9	TRBJ1-4	CASSPKGVGEKLFF	TGTGCCAGCAGCCCCAAGGGGGTAGGGGAAAAACTGTTTTTT
NA	NA	TRBV20-1	TRBJ1-2	CSALKTGTYTF	TGCAGTGCCCTAAAGACAGGAACCTACACCTTC